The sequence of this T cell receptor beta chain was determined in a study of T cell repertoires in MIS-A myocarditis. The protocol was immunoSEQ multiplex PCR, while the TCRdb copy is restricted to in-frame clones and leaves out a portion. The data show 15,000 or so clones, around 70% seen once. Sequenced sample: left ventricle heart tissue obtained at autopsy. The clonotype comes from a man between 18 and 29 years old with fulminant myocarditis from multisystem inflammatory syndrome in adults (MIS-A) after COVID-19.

The CDR3 bases are TGTGCCAGCAGCTCCAGACTAGCGGGGGGGAACACCGGGGAGCTGTTTTTT. Translating gives CASSSRLAGGNTGELFF. This sequence joins TRBV7-2 and TRBJ2-2; 13 bases are a match to TRBD2. Trimming took 4 bases from V and 1 from J; bases not matched to a gene: 3. The CDR3 is 17 amino acids. The germline V gene encodes CDR1 SGHTA and CDR2 FQGNSA.